These 20 T cell receptor beta chains came from one sample sequenced in a study of T cells in Graves' hyperthyroidism and ophthalmopathy. Amplified TCR beta CDR3 regions came from RNA transcripts. During a first-round RT-PCR of the TCR CDR3, the HTBI primer set was used. One entry per CDR3 protein, called by TCRdb with MiXCR from the multiplex PCR reads. The table lists approximately 480,000 distinct CDR3 sequences, less than 25% of them singletons, with around a quarter in the top ten. Input material: blood. The receptors come from a man younger than 35 with Graves' hyperthyroidism.

This clonotype has just a few counts. V is TRBV30 and J is TRBJ2-2, with D unresolved. Germline V gene data show CDR1 as GTSNPN and CDR2 as SVGIG (reference sequence). The germline V and J ends were trimmed by 3 bases and 9 bases, with 8 bases remaining between them. This CDR3 is built from 11 residues. The DNA of the CDR3 is TGTGCCTGGAGAGTGACCCGGGAGCTGTTTTTT. As protein: CAWRVTRELFF.

Ten or more counts support this clonotype. The chain carries TRBV6-2 or TRBV6-3 and TRBJ1-1; maybe TRBD1 (6 bases). Looked up from germline, CDR1 is MNHEY and CDR2 is SVGEGT. The CDR3 loop spans 16 amino acids. Trimming pared 5 bases from V and 1 base from J, leaving 17 bases between. DNA of the CDR3: TGTGCCAGCAGTCAAGAAAGGGGGATGGGGAACACTGAAGCTTTCTTT. This codes for CASSQERGMGNTEAFF.

This clonotype showed up just a few times. This chain joins TRBV4-1 and TRBJ2-7, with TRBD1 matching over 8 bases. The CDR3 is 15 residues long. The V gene's germline CDR1 is MGHRA and CDR2 YSYEKL. The ends lost 0 bases at V and 3 bases at J; junction bases unmatched: 4. The CDR3 region is CASSQEQGEYYEQYF. CDR3 in DNA: TGCGCCAGCAGCCAAGAACAGGGGGAATACTACGAGCAGTACTTC.

This clonotype was recorded many times. The chain links TRBV12-3 or TRBV12-4 to TRBJ1-2; D may be TRBD1 (5 bases). V was trimmed by 7 bases and J by 2 bases, leaving 11 bases between them. This CDR3 region has 13 residues. The DNA for the CDR3 is TGTGCCAGCACTAGACAGAGGAACTATGGCTACACCTTC. Its protein is CASTRQRNYGYTF.

Concerning this clonotype itself: A clone one base away is much larger, so this may be a read error. The rearrangement uses TRBV12-3 or TRBV12-4 and TRBJ1-1; D is unclear. The CDR3 length is 9 residues. The CDR3 nucleotides are TGTGCCAGCAACACTGAAGCTTGCTTT. Its translation: CASNTEACF.

This clonotype was seen a few times. This chain joins TRBV2 and TRBJ2-2, with D tentatively TRBD1 (6 bases). CDR1 is SNHLY, CDR2 FYNNEI, per germline. Trimming removed 3 bases from V and 6 bases from J, with 17 bases in between. The CDR3 totals 16 residues. The CDR3 region has the DNA TGTGCCAGCAGTGATCTTGGGGGCCTTATGGCCGGGGAGCTGTTTTTT. This codes for CASSDLGGLMAGELFF.

Ten or more counts support this clonotype. This rearrangement joins TRBV10-1 to TRBJ1-2; 7 bases match TRBD1. The CDR3 consists of 14 residues. From germline, CDR1 is WNHNN and CDR2 SYGVQD (reference sequence). J gave up 3 bases and V 4 bases, and 5 bases lay outside the gene matches. The CDR3 region is CASSATGFDYGYTF. Written as DNA, the CDR3 is TGCGCCAGCAGTGCGACAGGGTTTGACTATGGCTACACCTTC.

This clonotype has a count of ten or more. The V call is TRBV2, the J call TRBJ2-7, with 8 positions matching TRBD2. Germline lookup yields CDR1 SNHLY and CDR2 FYNNEI. The CDR3 length is 13 residues. With V trimmed by 4 bases and J by 5 bases, 4 bases remained unmatched. CDR3 sequence reads: CASSVAGMDEQYF. DNA for the CDR3: TGTGCCAGCAGTGTAGCGGGAATGGACGAGCAGTACTTC.

This clonotype has a handful of counts. The gene calls are TRBV10-3 and TRBJ1-6; D may be TRBD1 (5 bases). Trimming stripped 6 bases from V and 9 bases from J, with 12 bases between. Germline values: CDR1 ENHRY, CDR2 SYGVKD. This CDR3 comprises 13 residues. DNA of the CDR3: TGTGCCATCAGAGCCAACGGGGGTTCACCCCTCCACTTT. Amino acid sequence: CAIRANGGSPLHF.

The rearrangement uses TRBV12-3 or TRBV12-4 and TRBJ1-3, with a tentative D call TRBD1 (6 bases). CDR3 size: 16 residues. V dropped 5 bases and J dropped 0 bases, with 14 bases sitting between them. DNA for the CDR3: TGTGCCAGCAGTCGGAACACAGGGAACTCTGGAAACACCATATATTTT. Translated: CASSRNTGNSGNTIYF.

This chain connects TRBV20-1 to TRBJ2-7, with 10 bases lining up with TRBD2. V shed 0 bases and J 5 bases; nucleotides not matched to a gene: 7. This CDR3 spans 15 amino acids. Germline loops: CDR1 DFQATT, CDR2 SNEGSKA (reference sequence). The CDR3 nucleotides are TGCAGTGCTAGAGATAGGGCTAGCGGGAGCCACGAGCAGTACTTC. Amino acids: CSARDRASGSHEQYF.

A few counts support this clonotype. At one boundary the junction diverges from the germline segment, which might be a read error. This chain joins TRBV20-1 and TRBJ2-7; the match to TRBD2 covers 9 bases. Germline V gene data show CDR1 as DFQATT and CDR2 as SNEGSKA (reference sequence). The CDR3 has 14 amino acids. The CDR3 DNA reads TGCAGTGCTAGTCCCCGGACTAGCGCCTATGAGCAGTACTTC. Amino acid sequence: CSASPRTSAYEQYF.

Many counts were recorded for this clonotype. This chain joins TRBV29-1 and TRBJ1-1; D call uncertain. Trimming stripped 4 bases from V and 4 bases from J, with 10 bases between. The CDR3 extends over 12 amino acids. The V gene's germline CDR1 is SQVTM and CDR2 ANQGSEA. CDR3 DNA: TGCAGCGTTGTTTTGATGAGCACTGAAGCTTTCTTT. Translating gives CSVVLMSTEAFF.

In its sample, this clonotype was seen many times. The chain joins TRBV12-3 or TRBV12-4 to TRBJ2-7; TRBD2 might be the D (5 bases). The CDR3 sequence is 12 residues long. Trimming pared 3 bases from V and 5 bases from J, leaving 8 bases between. CDR3 protein: CASSFRGDEQYF. CDR3 nucleotides: TGTGCCAGCAGTTTCCGGGGAGACGAGCAGTACTTC.

This clonotype was recorded many times. The chain recombines TRBV19 with TRBJ1-1, with unresolved D. Trimming stripped 3 bases from V and 1 base from J, with 21 bases between. The CDR3 runs 18 residues. Germline CDR1 is LNHDA and CDR2 is SQIVND (reference sequence). The CDR3: CASSMFSRFGEANTEAFF. The CDR3 DNA reads TGTGCCAGTAGTATGTTTTCCCGGTTCGGCGAAGCGAACACTGAAGCTTTCTTT.

This chain connects TRBV2 to TRBJ2-7, with D tentatively TRBD1 (6 bases). The germline gives CDR1 SNHLY, CDR2 FYNNEI. This CDR3 is 15 amino acids long. The V gene lost 5 bases and the J gene lost 6 bases, with 20 bases spanning the gap. DNA for the CDR3: TGTGCCAGCAGTTACAGTGACAGGCTCGGAAGCGAGCAGTACTTC. This codes for CASSYSDRLGSEQYF.

The table lists this clonotype with many counts. V usage is TRBV20-1 and J usage is TRBJ2-7, with 11 bases that match TRBD1. Germline V CDR1 and CDR2: DFQATT, SNEGSKA (reference sequence). The J segment lost 6 bases and the V segment lost 5 bases, leaving 15 bases of the junction unmatched. The CDR3 sequence is 16 residues long. This CDR3 is CSAALVLGQGVGEQYF. The CDR3 coding sequence is TGCAGTGCTGCGCTCGTTTTGGGACAGGGGGTAGGCGAGCAGTACTTC.

This chain connects TRBV6-1 to TRBJ1-2; 9 bases fit TRBD1. Trimming cost V 6 bases and J 4 bases; bases outside gene matches: 9. The CDR3 extends over 15 amino acids. Germline V gene sequence: CDR1 MNHNS, CDR2 SASEGT. The DNA of the CDR3 is TGTGCCAGCAGGGGAACAGGGGGCAGGGCCTATGGCTACACCTTC. This codes for CASRGTGGRAYGYTF.

Remarks on this clonotype: At one end, the junction sequence differs from germline, possibly due to a read error. The chain combines TRBV3-1 with TRBJ1-1, with 11 bases identical to TRBD1. The germline V gene encodes CDR1 LGHDT and CDR2 YNNKEL (reference sequence). The CDR3 totals 14 residues. CDR3 nucleotide sequence: TGTGCCAGCAGCGGACAGGGGGCGCGAACTGAGGCTTTCTTT. This encodes CASSGQGARTEAFF.

A few counts support this clonotype. This chain connects TRBV20-1 to TRBJ2-5; 7 bases match TRBD1. V lost 0 bases, J lost 4 bases, and 5 bases stayed unmatched. CDR1 is DFQATT, CDR2 SNEGSKA, per germline (reference sequence). This CDR3 is 14 amino acids long. The CDR3 DNA reads as TGCAGTGCTAGAGATCTACAGGGGATAGAGACCCAGTACTTC. This codes for CSARDLQGIETQYF.